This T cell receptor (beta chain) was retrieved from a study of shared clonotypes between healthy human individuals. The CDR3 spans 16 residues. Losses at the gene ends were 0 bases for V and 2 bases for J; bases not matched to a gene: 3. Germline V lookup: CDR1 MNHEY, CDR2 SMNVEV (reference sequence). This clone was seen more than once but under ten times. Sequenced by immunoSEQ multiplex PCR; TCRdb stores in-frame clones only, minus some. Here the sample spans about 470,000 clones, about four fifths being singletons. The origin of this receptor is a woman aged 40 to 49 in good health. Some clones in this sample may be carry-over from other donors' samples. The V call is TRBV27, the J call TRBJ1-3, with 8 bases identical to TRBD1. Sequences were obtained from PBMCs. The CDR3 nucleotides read TGTGCCAGCAGTTTATCAGGACAGGGAGCTGGAAACACCATATATTTT. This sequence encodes CASSLSGQGAGNTIYF.